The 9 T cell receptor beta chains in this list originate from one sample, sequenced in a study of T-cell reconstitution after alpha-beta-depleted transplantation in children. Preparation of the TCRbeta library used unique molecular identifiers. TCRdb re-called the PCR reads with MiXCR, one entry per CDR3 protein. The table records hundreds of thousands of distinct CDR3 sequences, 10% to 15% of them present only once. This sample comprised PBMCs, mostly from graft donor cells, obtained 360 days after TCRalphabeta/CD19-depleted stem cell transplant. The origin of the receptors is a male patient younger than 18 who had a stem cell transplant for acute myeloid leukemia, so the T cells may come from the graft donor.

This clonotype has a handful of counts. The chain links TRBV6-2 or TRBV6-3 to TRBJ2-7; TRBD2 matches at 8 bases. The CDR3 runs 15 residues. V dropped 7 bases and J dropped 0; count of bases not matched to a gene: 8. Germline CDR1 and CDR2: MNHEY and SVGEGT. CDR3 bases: TGTGCCAGCACCTCCATACTAGCGGACTCCTACGAGCAGTACTTC. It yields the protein CASTSILADSYEQYF.

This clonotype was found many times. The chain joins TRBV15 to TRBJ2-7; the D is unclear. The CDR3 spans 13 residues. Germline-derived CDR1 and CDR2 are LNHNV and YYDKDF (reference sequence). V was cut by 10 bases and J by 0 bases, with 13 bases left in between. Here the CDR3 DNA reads TGTGCCATCGCCCTCGGGTTCTCCTACGAGCAGTACTTC. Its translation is CAIALGFSYEQYF.

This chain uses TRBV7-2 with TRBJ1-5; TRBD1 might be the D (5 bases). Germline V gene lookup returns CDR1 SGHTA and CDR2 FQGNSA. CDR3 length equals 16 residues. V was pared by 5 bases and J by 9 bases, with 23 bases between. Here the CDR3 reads CASSPRGHTANGPQHF. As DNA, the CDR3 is TGTGCCAGCAGCCCTAGAGGACACACGGCCAATGGGCCCCAGCATTTT.

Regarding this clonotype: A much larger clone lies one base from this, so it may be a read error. In DNA form, the CDR3 reads TGTGCCAGCAGCTTCCCACGGAGGCGGAGCACAGATGCGCAGTATTTT. It translates to CASSFPRRRSTDAQYF. The J gene is TRBJ2-3, the V gene TRBV11-2, with D tentatively TRBD2 (5 bases). CDR3 length: 16 residues. Germline CDR1 SGHAT, CDR2 FQNNGV.

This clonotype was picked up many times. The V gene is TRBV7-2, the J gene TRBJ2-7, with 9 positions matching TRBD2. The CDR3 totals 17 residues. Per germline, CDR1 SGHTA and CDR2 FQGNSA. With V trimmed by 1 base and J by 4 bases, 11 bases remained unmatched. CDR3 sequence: CASSLGVAGAIRYEQYF. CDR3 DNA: TGTGCCAGCAGCTTAGGGGTAGCGGGAGCTATCCGATACGAGCAGTACTTC. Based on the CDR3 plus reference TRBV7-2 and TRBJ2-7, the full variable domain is GAGVSQSPSNKVTEKGKDVELRCDPISGHTALYWYRQSLGQGLEFLIYFQGNSAPDKSGLPSDRFSAERTGGSVSTLTIQRTQQEDSAVYLCASSLGVAGAIRYEQYFGPGTRLTVT.

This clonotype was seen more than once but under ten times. CDR3 DNA: TGTGCCAGCAGTTTTACAGCCCTTAGGGATGAGCAGTTCTTC. Its translation is CASSFTALRDEQFF. The chain has TRBV12-3 or TRBV12-4 and TRBJ2-1; D is unresolved. The CDR3 sequence is 14 residues long. The ends were cut back, 3 bases at V and 8 bases at J, with 14 bases in the middle.

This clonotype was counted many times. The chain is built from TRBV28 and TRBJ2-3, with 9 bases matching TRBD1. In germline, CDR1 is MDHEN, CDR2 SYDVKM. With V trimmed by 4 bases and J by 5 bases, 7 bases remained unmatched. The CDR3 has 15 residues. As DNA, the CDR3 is TGTGCCAGCAGTTCCACAGGGGGCGGAGGAGATACGCAGTATTTT. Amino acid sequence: CASSSTGGGGDTQYF.

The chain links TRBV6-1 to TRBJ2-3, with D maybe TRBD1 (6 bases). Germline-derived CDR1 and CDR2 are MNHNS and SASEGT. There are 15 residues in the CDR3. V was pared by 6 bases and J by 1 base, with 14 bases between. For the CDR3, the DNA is TGTGCCAGCAGAGCGGTGGGGGCTGGCACAGATACGCAGTATTTT. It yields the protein CASRAVGAGTDTQYF.

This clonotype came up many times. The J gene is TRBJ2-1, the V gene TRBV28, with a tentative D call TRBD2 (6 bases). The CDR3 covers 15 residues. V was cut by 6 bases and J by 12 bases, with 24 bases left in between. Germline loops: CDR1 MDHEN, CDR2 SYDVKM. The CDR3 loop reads CASSLVGLQNPGQFF. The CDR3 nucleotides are TGTGCCAGCAGCCTCGTGGGACTGCAAAATCCGGGGCAGTTCTTC. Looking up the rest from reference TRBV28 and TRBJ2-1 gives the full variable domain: DVKVTQSSRYLVKRTGEKVFLECVQDMDHENMFWYRQDPGLGLRLIYFSYDVKMKEKGDIPEGYSVSREKKERFSLILESASTNQTSMYLCASSLVGLQNPGQFFGPGTRLTVL.